The 21 T cell receptor beta chains below were found in one sample sequenced in a study of blood T cell repertoires in COVID-19. Sequenced by immunoSEQ multiplex PCR; TCRdb stores in-frame clones only, minus some. The table records roughly 240,000 clones, approximately 87% of them present only once. Material for sequencing was peripheral blood. Every receptor here comes from a man between 60 and 75 years old who had recovered from COVID-19.

This rearrangement joins TRBV9 to TRBJ2-1; 11 nucleotides line up with TRBD2. The CDR3 runs to 17 residues. V was clipped by 0 bases and J by 3 bases; unmatched bases: 5. Germline lookup yields CDR1 SGDLS and CDR2 YYNGEE. The CDR3 region is CASSVDTSGSGYNEQFF. Written as DNA, the CDR3 is TGTGCCAGCAGCGTAGATACTAGCGGGAGTGGCTACAATGAGCAGTTCTTC.

This chain links TRBV28 with TRBJ2-7; D is possibly TRBD1 (6 bases). Germline CDR1 is MDHEN and CDR2 is SYDVKM. V gave up 2 bases and J gave up 0 bases, with 8 bases separating them. The CDR3 contains 14 residues. CDR3 amino acids: CASSLRGGSYEQYF. CDR3 DNA: TGTGCCAGCAGTTTACGAGGGGGCTCCTACGAGCAGTACTTC. The full variable domain, completed using reference TRBV28 and TRBJ2-7, is DVKVTQSSRYLVKRTGEKVFLECVQDMDHENMFWYRQDPGLGLRLIYFSYDVKMKEKGDIPEGYSVSREKKERFSLILESASTNQTSMYLCASSLRGGSYEQYFGPGTRLTVT.

This sequence joins TRBV6-2 or TRBV6-3 and TRBJ1-2, with D unclear. Trimming shortened V by 5 bases and J by 8 bases, and 18 bases separated the two germline ends. The CDR3 has 14 residues. Germline CDR1 MNHEY, CDR2 SVGEGT. The CDR3 region is CASSREDIRGGYTF. CDR3 DNA: TGTGCCAGCAGTAGAGAAGACATCCGGGGAGGCTACACCTTC.

The DNA for the CDR3 is TGTGCCAGCAGTTACGGGGCGGGAGGGACAGATACGCAGTATTTT. Translated: CASSYGAGGTDTQYF. J is TRBJ2-3 and V is TRBV6-6; 9 bases agree with TRBD2. From germline, CDR1 is MNHNY and CDR2 SVGAGI (reference sequence). The CDR3 length is 15 residues. After removal of 2 bases from V and 3 bases from J, the junction contained 3 bases not matched to a gene.

The chain links TRBV19 to TRBJ1-6; D is ambiguous. The ends were cut back, 4 bases at V and 10 bases at J, with 17 bases in the middle. The CDR3 sequence is 15 residues long. Germline CDR1 LNHDA, CDR2 SQIVND (reference sequence). DNA of the CDR3: TGTGCCAGTAGTACGTCAGCCACTATGAACTCACCCCTCCACTTT. Protein product: CASSTSATMNSPLHF.

V and J are TRBV11-3 and TRBJ2-2, with D possibly TRBD2 on 6 matching bases. This CDR3 comprises 14 residues. Germline V gene sequence: CDR1 SGHNT, CDR2 YENEEA. Trimming pared 3 bases from V and 5 bases from J, leaving 10 bases between. The CDR3 here is CASSLQEGTGELFF. CDR3 in DNA: TGTGCCAGCAGCTTGCAGGAGGGTACCGGGGAGCTGTTTTTT.

The rearrangement uses TRBV7-2 and TRBJ2-7; 11 positions match TRBD1. Germline loops: CDR1 SGHTA, CDR2 FQGNSA. CDR3 length: 16 amino acids. V dropped 5 bases and J dropped 3; count of bases not matched to a gene: 9. CDR3 nucleotide sequence: TGTGCCAGCAGCCTAGTCGGGACAGGGGGTGACTACGAGCAGTACTTC. Translated, it gives CASSLVGTGGDYEQYF.

V and J are TRBV6-5 and TRBJ2-1; weak D call: TRBD1 (6 bases). Germline CDR1 is MNHEY and CDR2 is SVGAGI. CDR3 length: 12 residues. The V end lost 6 bases, the J end lost 10 bases, and 13 bases lay between the germline ends. The CDR3, as DNA: TGTGCCAGCAGGAATGTCCAGGGGGAGCAGTTCTTC. Protein: CASRNVQGEQFF.

The rearrangement uses TRBV6-4 and TRBJ2-3; TRBD2 matches 8 bases. J was trimmed by 6 bases and V by 0 bases; bases with no gene match: 8. Germline CDR1 MRHNA, CDR2 SNTAGT. The CDR3 length is 16 residues. The CDR3 loop reads CASSDSGGVPRDTQYF. In nucleotides, the CDR3 is TGTGCCAGCAGTGACTCCGGGGGGGTTCCCCGGGATACGCAGTATTTT.

This chain connects TRBV6-6 to TRBJ2-2; D unresolved. Germline assignment: CDR1 MNHNY and CDR2 SVGAGI (reference sequence). The germline V and J ends were trimmed by 8 bases and 7 bases, with 14 bases remaining between them. This CDR3 has 13 amino acids. This CDR3 is CASFSVVGGELFF. The CDR3 nucleotides read TGTGCCAGCTTCTCAGTGGTTGGCGGGGAGCTGTTTTTT.

The gene calls are TRBV10-3 and TRBJ2-1, with 11 nucleotides matching TRBD2. This CDR3 has 16 residues. The germline V gene has CDR1 ENHRY and CDR2 SYGVKD. The V segment lost 5 bases and the J segment 3 bases; nucleotides outside the gene matches: 6. CDR3 sequence (DNA): TGTGCCATCAGTAAAGAACTAGCGGGAGACTACAATGAGCAGTTCTTC. Its translation: CAISKELAGDYNEQFF.

The chain couples TRBV18 to TRBJ2-1; TRBD2 matches 10 bases. With V trimmed by 0 bases and J by 5 bases, 7 bases remained unmatched. The germline V gene has CDR1 KGHSH and CDR2 LQKENI. This CDR3 contains 17 residues. DNA of the CDR3: TGTGCCAGCTCACCACCGGGGAGCGGGGGGGCGCACAATGAGCAGTTCTTC. Its protein is CASSPPGSGGAHNEQFF.

The chain carries TRBV5-1 and TRBJ2-2; 13 bases match TRBD2. This CDR3 is 15 amino acids long. V was clipped by 6 bases and J by 8 bases; unmatched bases: 7. From germline, CDR1 is SGHRS and CDR2 YFSETQ. The CDR3 is CASTGLAGESGELFF. CDR3 coding DNA: TGCGCCAGCACCGGACTAGCGGGAGAATCTGGGGAGCTGTTTTTT. Full variable domain (rest looked up from reference TRBV5-1 and TRBJ2-2): KAGVTQTPRYLIKTRGQQVTLSCSPISGHRSVSWYQQTPGQGLQFLFEYFSETQRNKGNFPGRFSGRQFSNSRSEMNVSTLELGDSALYLCASTGLAGESGELFFGEGSRLTVL.

The chain combines TRBV11-2 with TRBJ2-5, with 7 bases identical to TRBD2. The V gene end was trimmed by 2 bases and the J gene end by 6 bases; junction bases not matched to a gene: 6. CDR3 length: 14 residues. Germline CDR1 and CDR2: SGHAT and FQNNGV. The CDR3 sequence: CASSLPTGLKTQYF. The CDR3 DNA follows: TGTGCCAGCAGCTTACCGACGGGACTAAAGACCCAGTACTTC.

This chain uses TRBV25-1 with TRBJ2-1; 7 bases are shared with TRBD1. The V gene's germline CDR1 is MGHDK and CDR2 SYGVNS. V lost 7 bases to trimming and J lost 9 bases; unmatched junction nucleotides: 9. CDR3 length: 13 amino acids. The CDR3 coding sequence is TGTGCCAGCACGGTGGACAGGTCGCGTGAGCAGTTCTTC. Translated: CASTVDRSREQFF.

This chain joins TRBV18 and TRBJ1-1, with TRBD1 matching 9 bases. Germline assignment: CDR1 KGHSH and CDR2 LQKENI. The junction had 0 bases not matched to a gene; V was cut back by 3 bases and J by 1 base. CDR3 length: 14 residues. CDR3 loop: CASSPGQGNTEAFF. The DNA for the CDR3 is TGTGCCAGCTCACCGGGACAGGGGAACACTGAAGCTTTCTTT.

The V gene is TRBV10-3, the J gene TRBJ1-2; TRBD1 matches at 7 bases. The CDR3 is 13 residues long. Per germline, CDR1 ENHRY and CDR2 SYGVKD. With V trimmed by 3 bases and J by 8 bases, 6 bases remained unmatched. The CDR3 here is CAISEGQVGGYTF. CDR3 coding DNA: TGTGCCATCAGTGAAGGACAGGTAGGAGGCTACACCTTC.

The chain employs TRBV9 and TRBJ2-7; TRBD2 agrees at 7 bases. Germline CDR1 and CDR2: SGDLS and YYNGEE. This CDR3 is 14 amino acids long. V lost 0 bases to trimming and J lost 4 bases; unmatched junction nucleotides: 4. CDR3 region: CASSVGTSHYEQYF. For the CDR3, the DNA is TGTGCCAGCAGCGTAGGGACTAGTCATTACGAGCAGTACTTC.

The V and J genes are TRBV9 and TRBJ2-3; the match to TRBD2 covers 14 bases. This CDR3 is 16 amino acids long. The V segment lost 4 bases and the J segment 5 bases; nucleotides outside the gene matches: 6. CDR1 and CDR2 (germline): SGDLS, YYNGEE. The CDR3 spells CASSKRLAGGQDTQYF. In DNA form, the CDR3 reads TGTGCCAGCAGCAAAAGACTAGCGGGAGGGCAAGATACGCAGTATTTT. The whole variable domain, remainder taken from reference TRBV9 and TRBJ2-3, is DSGVTQTPKHLITATGQRVTLRCSPRSGDLSVYWYQQSLDQGLQFLIQYYNGEERAKGNILERFSAQQFPDLHSELNLSSLELGDSALYFCASSKRLAGGQDTQYFGPGTRLTVL.

The rearrangement links TRBV19 to TRBJ2-1; 8 positions agree with TRBD1. Trimming took 3 bases from V and 5 from J; bases not matched to a gene: 6. The CDR3 covers 15 residues. In germline, CDR1 is LNHDA, CDR2 SQIVND (reference sequence). This CDR3 is CASSITGTGHNEQFF. DNA for the CDR3: TGTGCCAGTAGTATCACCGGGACAGGTCACAATGAGCAGTTCTTC.

CDR3 amino acids: CATSRGGQGYYEQYF. CDR3 nucleotides: TGTGCCACCAGCAGAGGCGGACAGGGGTACTACGAGCAGTACTTC. The chain has TRBV15 and TRBJ2-7, with 9 bases matching TRBD1. Germline CDR1 LNHNV, CDR2 YYDKDF (reference sequence). V lost 1 base and J lost 3; bases outside the gene matches: 4. CDR3 length: 15 residues.